The 16 T cell receptor beta chains given below trace back to one sample, sequenced in a study of T-cell reconstitution after alpha-beta-depleted transplantation in children. It was with unique molecular identifiers that the TCRbeta library was prepared. TCRdb fed the PCR reads into MiXCR, producing one record per CDR3 protein. The data show around 370,000 distinct CDR3 sequences, with under 13% seen just once and around 2.5% held by the top ten. Sequenced here: PBMCs from the stem cell graft donor, sampled from the stem cell graft. The receptors were sampled from a human donor who donated a stem cell graft to a child with acute lymphoblastic leukemia.

The V gene is TRBV27, the J gene TRBJ2-3, with 8 bases matching TRBD2. The V and J ends lost 0 bases and 14 bases, in that order; junction bases with no gene match: 10. The CDR3 length is 14 residues. CDR1 MNHEY and CDR2 SMNVEV come from the germline V gene (reference sequence). In DNA form, the CDR3 reads TGTGCCAGCAGTTTATCGTCGGGGCGCGGGAGGAGGTATTTT. This encodes CASSLSSGRGRRYF.

CDR3 in DNA: TGTGCCAGCAGCTCCGGGACTAGTGCCTTCAATGAGCAGTTCTTC. It yields the protein CASSSGTSAFNEQFF. This chain connects TRBV5-4 to TRBJ2-1, with 8 bases matching TRBD2. Per the germline V gene, CDR1 is SGHNT and CDR2 is YYREEE (reference sequence). V trimming: 3 bases; J trimming: 6 bases; junction bases outside the gene matches: 8. CDR3 length equals 15 residues.

This clonotype appeared a few times. The rearrangement links TRBV12-3 or TRBV12-4 to TRBJ1-3, with 7 nucleotides matching TRBD1. This CDR3 is 14 amino acids long. The ends lost 7 bases at V and 5 bases at J; junction bases unmatched: 8. For the CDR3, the DNA is TGTGCCAGCACTCCGACAGGGAGTAGAAACACCATATATTTT. Its translation is CASTPTGSRNTIYF.

The chain couples TRBV3-1 to TRBJ1-1; no clear D gene. CDR3 size: 16 residues. Germline V gene sequence: CDR1 LGHDT, CDR2 YNNKEL (reference sequence). With 6 bases removed from V and 1 base from J, the gap between germline ends came to 18 bases. The DNA of the CDR3 is TGTGCCAGCAGACGAAATCTCAACCCTCAGAACACTGAAGCTTTCTTT. It translates to CASRRNLNPQNTEAFF.

The chain combines TRBV29-1 with TRBJ2-7; maybe TRBD1 (7 bases). The CDR3 consists of 15 residues. The ends were cut back, 0 bases at V and 0 bases at J, with 12 bases in the middle. In germline, CDR1 is SQVTM, CDR2 ANQGSEA. The CDR3, as DNA: TGCAGCGTTGAAGATTCGGGGGACAGCTCCTACGAGCAGTACTTC. Residues: CSVEDSGDSSYEQYF.

There are a few counts of this clonotype. The rearrangement joins TRBV5-6 to TRBJ1-4; a weak D match, TRBD1 (5 bases). This CDR3 is built from 14 residues. V was cut by 3 bases and J by 4 bases, with 10 bases left in between. Germline CDR1 reads SGHDT; CDR2 reads YYEEEE. Written as DNA, the CDR3 is TGTGCCAGCAGCTGGGGGGGGATTAATGAAAAACTGTTTTTT. Its translation: CASSWGGINEKLFF.

This CDR3 is CATSASGVSGETQYF. The CDR3 coding sequence is TGTGCCACCAGTGCCAGCGGAGTCAGTGGGGAGACCCAGTACTTC. This sequence joins TRBV24-1 and TRBJ2-5; D may be TRBD2 (5 bases). Trimming shortened V by 5 bases and J by 5 bases, and 17 bases separated the two germline ends. The germline gives CDR1 KGHDR, CDR2 SFDVKD. The CDR3 totals 15 residues.

There are a few counts of this clonotype. The rearrangement uses TRBV7-9 and TRBJ1-1; a possible D gene is TRBD1 (6 bases). Germline CDR1 and CDR2: SEHNR and FQNEAQ (reference sequence). This CDR3 is 14 amino acids long. Trimming took 3 bases from V and 4 from J, leaving 12 bases between them. CDR3 amino acids: CASSFTGKSTEAFF. Here the CDR3 DNA reads TGTGCCAGCAGCTTCACAGGGAAAAGCACTGAAGCTTTCTTT. Full variable domain (remainder filled in from reference TRBV7-9 and TRBJ1-1): DTGVSQNPRHKITKRGQNVTFRCDPISEHNRLYWYRQTLGQGPEFLTYFQNEAQLEKSRLLSDRFSAERPKGSFSTLEIQRTEQGDSAMYLCASSFTGKSTEAFFGQGTRLTVV.

The rearrangement links TRBV5-1 to TRBJ2-7; D is ambiguous. The CDR3 is 15 amino acids. V was pared by 4 bases and J by 1 base, with 15 bases between. The germline V gene encodes CDR1 SGHRS and CDR2 YFSETQ. The CDR3 DNA sequence: TGCGCCAGCAGCCTTAGGGCGACCGCTTCCTACGAGCAGTACTTC. Protein: CASSLRATASYEQYF.

The rearrangement uses TRBV21-1 and TRBJ2-5. TRBV21-1 is described as a pseudogene. This CDR3 has 10 residues. The chain's CDR3 is CASSKETQYF. DNA for the CDR3: TGTGCCAGCAGCAAAGAGACCCAGTACTTC.

This clonotype was recorded at least ten times. The V gene is TRBV28, the J gene TRBJ2-7, with TRBD1 matching over 8 bases. Germline CDR1 reads MDHEN; CDR2 reads SYDVKM. Trimming took 6 bases from V and 4 from J; bases not matched to a gene: 8. CDR3 length equals 14 residues. The CDR3 DNA is TGTGCCAGCAGACCCACAGGGGGATCTTACGAGCAGTACTTC. This translates into CASRPTGGSYEQYF.

The sample holds a few counts of this clonotype. The chain links TRBV6-5 to TRBJ2-7, with TRBD1 matching over 8 bases. V lost 10 bases and J lost 7; bases outside the gene matches: 6. This CDR3 contains 11 residues. The germline CDR1 and CDR2 sequences are MNHEY and SVGAGI. CDR3 nucleotides: TGTGCCACCCGGACAGGGAGGGAGCAGTACTTC. Translation: CATRTGREQYF.

In its sample, this clonotype was seen many times. The V gene is TRBV20-1, the J gene TRBJ1-1; unclear D gene. CDR3 size: 13 residues. Germline-derived CDR1 and CDR2 are DFQATT and SNEGSKA (reference sequence). V was clipped by 5 bases and J by 4 bases, with 14 bases between them. The CDR3 region has the DNA TGCAGTGCTGACCCGGTGAAAGGCACTGAAGCTTTCTTT. Translated, it gives CSADPVKGTEAFF.

The genes are TRBV20-1 and TRBJ1-5; possible D gene TRBD1, 6 bases. CDR3 length: 15 amino acids. The V gene's germline CDR1 is DFQATT and CDR2 SNEGSKA (reference sequence). Trimming cost V 3 bases and J 0 bases, with 12 bases left between them. In DNA, the CDR3 is TGCAGTGCTAGGGCGGGGGCCTATAGCAATCAGCCCCAGCATTTT. Translation: CSARAGAYSNQPQHF.

This chain joins TRBV11-2 and TRBJ2-1; TRBD2 agrees at 7 bases. J gave up 1 base and V 2 bases, and 5 bases lay outside the gene matches. From germline, CDR1 is SGHAT and CDR2 FQNNGV. CDR3 length equals 16 residues. CDR3 in DNA: TGTGCCAGCAGCTTATTTGCGGGAGTTTCCTACAATGAGCAGTTCTTC. Protein: CASSLFAGVSYNEQFF. Full variable domain (rest looked up from reference TRBV11-2 and TRBJ2-1): EAGVAQSPRYKIIEKRQSVAFWCNPISGHATLYWYQQILGQGPKLLIQFQNNGVVDDSQLPKDRFSAERLKGVDSTLKIQPAKLEDSAVYLCASSLFAGVSYNEQFFGPGTRLTVL.

This clonotype appeared a few times. The chain joins TRBV28 to TRBJ2-1; D gene unclear. V lost 5 bases, J lost 10 bases, and 12 bases lay in between. This CDR3 comprises 12 residues. The germline gives CDR1 MDHEN, CDR2 SYDVKM. The CDR3 spells CASSLEPWEQFF. CDR3 DNA sequence: TGTGCCAGCAGTCTAGAGCCCTGGGAGCAGTTCTTC.